These T cell receptor beta chains were read from a single sample in a study of cytomegalovirus exposure and HLA in healthy donors. Assay: immunoSEQ multiplex PCR; the TCRdb copy retains only in-frame clones and omits some. This sample has tens of thousands of clones, with about 74% found just once. The sample consisted of PBMCs. The receptors stem from a man aged 25-40 years in good health and CMV-seronegative. The CDR3 runs from the conserved cysteine through the conserved F or W. A D gene is named only where the DNA matches it firmly. Clone size is given for some rows only: seen once, a few or many times, or a class if the clone is expanded.

cdr3_aa: CASRQGGDRRETQYF
cdr3_nt: TGTGCCAGCCGACAGGGGGGTGACAGGAGGGAGACCCAGTACTTC
d_call: TRBD1
j_call: TRBJ2-5
v_call: TRBV2
cdr3_length: 15
clone_size: NA

cdr3_aa: CASSISLAGGLEQFF
cdr3_nt: TGTGCCAGTAGTATAAGTCTAGCGGGAGGGCTTGAGCAGTTCTTC
d_call: TRBD2
j_call: TRBJ2-1
v_call: TRBV19
cdr3_length: 15
clone_size: NA

cdr3_aa: CASSFVFQETQYF
cdr3_nt: TGTGCCAGCAGCTTCGTATTCCAAGAGACCCAGTACTTC
d_call: NA
j_call: TRBJ2-5
v_call: TRBV7-2
cdr3_length: 13
clone_size: NA

cdr3_aa: CASSYRGGMNTEAFF
cdr3_nt: TGTGCCAGCAGTTACAGGGGGGGTATGAACACTGAAGCTTTCTTT
d_call: NA
j_call: TRBJ1-1
v_call: TRBV6-5
cdr3_length: 15
clone_size: once

cdr3_aa: CSAPGSGMNYNEQFF
cdr3_nt: TGCAGCGCACCCGGTAGCGGGATGAACTACAATGAGCAGTTCTTC
d_call: TRBD2
j_call: TRBJ2-1
v_call: TRBV29-1
cdr3_length: 15
clone_size: NA

cdr3_aa: CASSPGIGVLINTIYF
cdr3_nt: TGTGCCAGCAGCCCGGGAATAGGAGTATTAATAAACACCATATATTTT
d_call: NA
j_call: TRBJ1-3
v_call: TRBV7-2
cdr3_length: 16
clone_size: NA

cdr3_aa: CASTSTGTGRDTQYF
cdr3_nt: TGTGCCAGTACCTCCACCGGGACAGGGAGAGATACGCAGTATTTT
d_call: TRBD1
j_call: TRBJ2-3
v_call: TRBV19
cdr3_length: 15
clone_size: NA

cdr3_aa: CASSVTGNLAKNIQYF
cdr3_nt: TGTGCCAGCAGCGTAACAGGGAATCTAGCCAAAAACATTCAGTACTTC
d_call: NA
j_call: TRBJ2-4
v_call: TRBV9
cdr3_length: 16
clone_size: NA

cdr3_aa: CASAAGGGYEQYF
cdr3_nt: TGTGCCAGTGCTGCCGGGGGGGGCTACGAGCAGTACTTC
d_call: TRBD2
j_call: TRBJ2-7
v_call: TRBV19
cdr3_length: 13
clone_size: few

cdr3_aa: CASSTETANEQFF
cdr3_nt: TGTGCCAGCAGCACGGAGACGGCTAATGAGCAGTTCTTC
d_call: NA
j_call: TRBJ2-1
v_call: TRBV7-2
cdr3_length: 13
clone_size: once

cdr3_aa: CASSLELGRRETQYF
cdr3_nt: TGTGCCAGCAGCTTAGAGCTGGGGCGTAGGGAGACCCAGTACTTC
d_call: NA
j_call: TRBJ2-5
v_call: TRBV11-2
cdr3_length: 15
clone_size: few

cdr3_aa: CSVLSGPSFTGELFF
cdr3_nt: TGCAGCGTTCTAAGCGGGCCCTCGTTCACCGGGGAGCTGTTTTTT
d_call: NA
j_call: TRBJ2-2
v_call: TRBV29-1
cdr3_length: 15
clone_size: NA

cdr3_aa: CASSRRNRGLREQYF
cdr3_nt: TGTGCCAGCAGTAGGAGGAACAGAGGCCTACGGGAGCAGTACTTC
d_call: NA
j_call: TRBJ2-7
v_call: TRBV13
cdr3_length: 15
clone_size: few

cdr3_aa: CAISETTVNEHSEAFF
cdr3_nt: TGTGCCATCAGTGAGACTACCGTTAATGAACACTCTGAAGCTTTCTTT
d_call: NA
j_call: TRBJ1-1
v_call: TRBV10-3
cdr3_length: 16
clone_size: NA

cdr3_aa: CASSSQGNGNQPQHF
cdr3_nt: TGTGCCAGCAGCTCACAGGGGAACGGCAATCAGCCCCAGCATTTT
d_call: TRBD1
j_call: TRBJ1-5
v_call: TRBV27
cdr3_length: 15
clone_size: NA

cdr3_aa: CASSQDRPGAGDSSYNSPLHF
cdr3_nt: TGTGCCAGCAGCCAAGACCGCCCCGGGGCAGGGGATAGCTCCTATAATTCACCCCTCCACTTT
d_call: NA
j_call: TRBJ1-6
v_call: TRBV4-2
cdr3_length: 21
clone_size: NA

cdr3_aa: CATTINWGQGAGDTQYF
cdr3_nt: TGTGCCACCACAATAAATTGGGGTCAGGGGGCTGGAGATACGCAGTATTTT
d_call: TRBD1
j_call: TRBJ2-3
v_call: TRBV2
cdr3_length: 17
clone_size: NA

cdr3_aa: CASSSAAGSGNTIYF
cdr3_nt: TGTGCCAGCAGCTCCGCGGCAGGGTCCGGAAACACCATATATTTT
d_call: NA
j_call: TRBJ1-3
v_call: TRBV6-5
cdr3_length: 15
clone_size: NA

cdr3_aa: CASSRNGLTGNQPQHF
cdr3_nt: TGTGCCAGCAGCCGAAACGGACTCACAGGGAATCAGCCCCAGCATTTT
d_call: NA
j_call: TRBJ1-5
v_call: TRBV7-8
cdr3_length: 16
clone_size: NA

cdr3_aa: CASSGSVRLHTEAFF
cdr3_nt: TGTGCCAGCAGCGGTTCGGTGAGGCTGCACACTGAAGCTTTCTTT
d_call: NA
j_call: TRBJ1-1
v_call: TRBV2
cdr3_length: 15
clone_size: NA

cdr3_aa: CAWSSSGDSYEQYF
cdr3_nt: TGTGCCTGGAGTTCCAGCGGAGACTCCTACGAGCAGTACTTC
d_call: NA
j_call: TRBJ2-7
v_call: TRBV30
cdr3_length: 14
clone_size: once

cdr3_aa: CASSLDRGTSEQYF
cdr3_nt: TGTGCCAGCAGCTTAGACAGGGGTACGTCCGAGCAGTACTTC
d_call: TRBD1
j_call: TRBJ2-7
v_call: TRBV7-9
cdr3_length: 14
clone_size: NA

cdr3_aa: CASSLVARAEAFF
cdr3_nt: TGTGCCAGCAGCTTAGTTGCGCGGGCTGAAGCTTTCTTT
d_call: NA
j_call: TRBJ1-1
v_call: TRBV11-2
cdr3_length: 13
clone_size: NA

cdr3_aa: CASSQFKGSPSHEQYF
cdr3_nt: TGCGCCAGCAGTCAATTCAAGGGGTCTCCCTCCCACGAGCAGTACTTC
d_call: NA
j_call: TRBJ2-7
v_call: TRBV23-1
cdr3_length: 16
clone_size: NA

cdr3_aa: CASSPGSGGYTF
cdr3_nt: TGTGCCAGCAGCCCAGGGTCCGGTGGCTACACCTTC
d_call: NA
j_call: TRBJ1-2
v_call: TRBV7-2
cdr3_length: 12
clone_size: NA

cdr3_aa: CASRDRYDSYEQYF
cdr3_nt: TGTGCCAGCAGGGACAGGTATGACTCCTACGAGCAGTACTTC
d_call: TRBD1
j_call: TRBJ2-7
v_call: TRBV6-6
cdr3_length: 14
clone_size: NA

cdr3_aa: CASRLRGTGSNQPQHF
cdr3_nt: TGTGCCAGTAGGCTCAGGGGGACAGGGTCGAATCAGCCCCAGCATTTT
d_call: TRBD1
j_call: TRBJ1-5
v_call: TRBV19
cdr3_length: 16
clone_size: NA

cdr3_aa: CASSFPGIRETQYF
cdr3_nt: TGTGCCAGCAGTTTTCCGGGGATCCGAGAGACCCAGTACTTC
d_call: NA
j_call: TRBJ2-5
v_call: TRBV28
cdr3_length: 14
clone_size: NA

cdr3_aa: CASSRQTADTQYF
cdr3_nt: TGTGCCAGCAGCAGACAGACTGCGGATACGCAGTATTTT
d_call: NA
j_call: TRBJ2-3
v_call: TRBV11-2
cdr3_length: 13
clone_size: NA

cdr3_aa: CATRPGTTNTGELFF
cdr3_nt: TGTGCCACGAGACCCGGGACAACGAACACCGGGGAGCTGTTTTTT
d_call: NA
j_call: TRBJ2-2
v_call: TRBV19
cdr3_length: 15
clone_size: NA

cdr3_aa: CASSLDSTYEQYF
cdr3_nt: TGTGCCAGCAGCTTGGACAGCACCTACGAGCAGTACTTC
d_call: NA
j_call: TRBJ2-7
v_call: TRBV11-3
cdr3_length: 13
clone_size: NA

cdr3_aa: CASSGTQGTPLTPTGELFF
cdr3_nt: TGCGCCAGCAGCGGAACACAGGGGACACCCCTTACCCCCACCGGGGAGCTGTTTTTT
d_call: TRBD1
j_call: TRBJ2-2
v_call: TRBV5-1
cdr3_length: 19
clone_size: NA

cdr3_aa: CASSYFGQGRETQYF
cdr3_nt: TGTGCCAGCAGTTACTTCGGACAGGGGAGGGAGACCCAGTACTTC
d_call: TRBD1
j_call: TRBJ2-5
v_call: TRBV6-6
cdr3_length: 15
clone_size: NA

cdr3_aa: CASSPGTMNTEAFF
cdr3_nt: TGTGCCAGCAGTCCCGGGACAATGAACACTGAAGCTTTCTTT
d_call: NA
j_call: TRBJ1-1
v_call: TRBV27
cdr3_length: 14
clone_size: once

cdr3_aa: CASSLGTGGSYGYTF
cdr3_nt: TGCGCCAGCAGCTTGGGGACAGGGGGCAGCTATGGCTACACCTTC
d_call: TRBD1
j_call: TRBJ1-2
v_call: TRBV5-1
cdr3_length: 15
clone_size: NA

cdr3_aa: CASSQDWTGANEKLFF
cdr3_nt: TGCGCCAGCAGCCAAGACTGGACAGGGGCTAATGAAAAACTGTTTTTT
d_call: TRBD1
j_call: TRBJ1-4
v_call: TRBV4-3
cdr3_length: 16
clone_size: once

cdr3_aa: CASSTGTDVYGYTF
cdr3_nt: TGTGCCAGCAGTACCGGGACAGACGTTTATGGCTACACCTTC
d_call: TRBD1
j_call: TRBJ1-2
v_call: TRBV28
cdr3_length: 14
clone_size: NA

cdr3_aa: CASSLSTGIEEQYF
cdr3_nt: TGTGCCAGCAGTTTATCGACGGGTATCGAAGAGCAGTACTTC
d_call: NA
j_call: TRBJ2-5
v_call: TRBV27
cdr3_length: 14
clone_size: NA

cdr3_aa: CAWSEAFAGRTDTQYF
cdr3_nt: TGTGCCTGGAGTGAGGCTTTTGCGGGCCGCACAGATACGCAGTATTTT
d_call: NA
j_call: TRBJ2-3
v_call: TRBV30
cdr3_length: 16
clone_size: NA

cdr3_aa: CASSDVGRTDTQYF
cdr3_nt: TGTGCCAGCAGTGATGTAGGGAGGACAGATACGCAGTATTTT
d_call: NA
j_call: TRBJ2-3
v_call: TRBV2
cdr3_length: 14
clone_size: NA

cdr3_aa: CASSLRARDGVDGYTF
cdr3_nt: TGCGCCAGCAGCCTACGGGCCAGGGATGGAGTCGATGGCTACACCTTC
d_call: NA
j_call: TRBJ1-2
v_call: TRBV5-1
cdr3_length: 16
clone_size: NA

cdr3_aa: CAISERGWNTEAFF
cdr3_nt: TGTGCCATCAGTGAGAGGGGTTGGAACACTGAAGCTTTCTTT
d_call: NA
j_call: TRBJ1-1
v_call: TRBV10-3
cdr3_length: 14
clone_size: NA

cdr3_aa: CASSRDRGPGNTIYF
cdr3_nt: TGTGCCAGCAGCCGGGACAGGGGTCCTGGAAACACCATATATTTT
d_call: TRBD1
j_call: TRBJ1-3
v_call: TRBV6-5
cdr3_length: 15
clone_size: once

cdr3_aa: CASSLDQGGTGSYNEQFF
cdr3_nt: TGTGCCAGCAGCTTAGATCAGGGCGGGACAGGGTCTTACAATGAGCAGTTCTTC
d_call: TRBD1
j_call: TRBJ2-1
v_call: TRBV11-3
cdr3_length: 18
clone_size: few

cdr3_aa: CASSLISAGSTDTQYF
cdr3_nt: TGTGCCAGCAGCTTAATTTCGGCGGGTAGCACAGATACGCAGTATTTT
d_call: NA
j_call: TRBJ2-3
v_call: TRBV11-3
cdr3_length: 16
clone_size: few

cdr3_aa: CASSSRTVPGLNEQFF
cdr3_nt: TGTGCCAGCAGCTCCAGGACAGTGCCGGGCCTCAATGAGCAGTTCTTC
d_call: NA
j_call: TRBJ2-1
v_call: TRBV5-5
cdr3_length: 16
clone_size: NA

cdr3_aa: CASSLPSANTGELFF
cdr3_nt: TGTGCCAGCAGTTTGCCTAGCGCGAACACCGGGGAGCTGTTTTTT
d_call: NA
j_call: TRBJ2-2
v_call: TRBV28
cdr3_length: 15
clone_size: NA

cdr3_aa: CASSLAGITRGYTF
cdr3_nt: TGTGCCAGCAGCTTGGCAGGGATCACTCGTGGCTACACCTTC
d_call: NA
j_call: TRBJ1-2
v_call: TRBV13
cdr3_length: 14
clone_size: NA

cdr3_aa: CASSVGLGSAGANYEQYF
cdr3_nt: TGTGCCAGCAGCGTAGGTCTTGGCTCGGCGGGAGCAAACTACGAGCAGTACTTC
d_call: TRBD2
j_call: TRBJ2-7
v_call: TRBV9
cdr3_length: 18
clone_size: NA

cdr3_aa: CASSFWGDNTIYF
cdr3_nt: TGCGCCAGCAGCTTTTGGGGGGATAACACCATATATTTT
d_call: NA
j_call: TRBJ1-3
v_call: TRBV5-1
cdr3_length: 13
clone_size: NA

cdr3_aa: CATSREAGMNTEAFF
cdr3_nt: TGTGCCACCAGCAGAGAAGCAGGGATGAACACTGAAGCTTTCTTT
d_call: NA
j_call: TRBJ1-1
v_call: TRBV15
cdr3_length: 15
clone_size: once

cdr3_aa: CAWRSGTEAFF
cdr3_nt: TGTGCCTGGAGGTCGGGGACTGAAGCTTTCTTT
d_call: NA
j_call: TRBJ1-1
v_call: TRBV30
cdr3_length: 11
clone_size: NA

cdr3_aa: CASSQSGLAGFYNEQFF
cdr3_nt: TGCGCCAGCAGCCAGAGCGGACTAGCGGGGTTTTACAATGAGCAGTTCTTC
d_call: TRBD2
j_call: TRBJ2-1
v_call: TRBV4-1
cdr3_length: 17
clone_size: NA

cdr3_aa: CASSPEYGGLYEQYF
cdr3_nt: TGTGCCAGCTCACCGGAATATGGGGGACTCTACGAGCAGTACTTC
d_call: NA
j_call: TRBJ2-7
v_call: TRBV18
cdr3_length: 15
clone_size: few

cdr3_aa: CASSELAGNYNEQFF
cdr3_nt: TGTGCCAGCAGTGAACTAGCGGGGAATTACAATGAGCAGTTCTTC
d_call: TRBD2
j_call: TRBJ2-1
v_call: TRBV25-1
cdr3_length: 15
clone_size: NA

cdr3_aa: CASSPPEFTGELFF
cdr3_nt: TGTGCCAGCTCACCACCGGAGTTTACCGGGGAGCTGTTTTTT
d_call: NA
j_call: TRBJ2-2
v_call: TRBV18
cdr3_length: 14
clone_size: NA

cdr3_aa: CASSETRGLGNTIYF
cdr3_nt: TGTGCCAGCAGTGAGACCAGGGGGCTAGGAAACACCATATATTTT
d_call: TRBD1
j_call: TRBJ1-3
v_call: TRBV6-1
cdr3_length: 15
clone_size: NA

cdr3_aa: CAWSVVLSYGYTF
cdr3_nt: TGTGCCTGGAGTGTAGTTCTATCCTATGGCTACACCTTC
d_call: NA
j_call: TRBJ1-2
v_call: TRBV30
cdr3_length: 13
clone_size: once

cdr3_aa: CASSTGTGGWNYGYTF
cdr3_nt: TGCGCCAGCAGCACCGGGACAGGGGGCTGGAACTATGGCTACACCTTC
d_call: TRBD1
j_call: TRBJ1-2
v_call: TRBV5-1
cdr3_length: 16
clone_size: few

cdr3_aa: CASSQTGINVLTF
cdr3_nt: TGTGCCAGCAGTCAAACAGGTATCAACGTCCTGACTTTC
d_call: NA
j_call: TRBJ2-6
v_call: TRBV6-5
cdr3_length: 13
clone_size: NA